This T cell receptor (beta chain) was identified during a study of beta chain features in type 1 diabetes. Study-level points and caveats: When Type 1 diabetes patients were examined, their TCRB CDR3s proved moderately but significantly shorter in all four CD4+ subsets.

CDR3 length: 14 residues. CDR1 and CDR2 from the germline V gene are SNHLY and FYNNEI. V gave up 6 bases and J gave up 7 bases; unmatched junction bases: 10. In regard to this clone: Its specificity is unknown.

TCRB transcripts that were expressed got sequenced, as all of the isolated RNA had been reverse transcribed. TCRdb's table, derived via immunoSEQ multiplex PCR, lists solely in-frame clones and lacks some. The data contain a few hundred thousand clones, 10% to 15% of them singletons. Based on CD45RO/CCR7/CD25/CD127/CD95/CD27, CD4+ regulatory, stem cell-like memory, naive and central memory cells were sorted. The sequenced sample was naive CD4+ T cells from blood. The chain recombines TRBV2 with TRBJ1-2; 8 bases are shared with TRBD1. This TCR came from a woman in her late teens or twenties with type 1 diabetes. In DNA form, the CDR3 reads TGTGCCAGCAGGTTCCAGGGGGCGGAGGGTGGCTACACCTTC. Its protein is CASRFQGAEGGYTF.